The 30 T cell receptor beta chains given below trace back to one sample, sequenced in a study of metastatic and nonmetastatic thyroid tumors. None of the patients had undergone any treatment ahead of thyroid surgery. TCRdb re-called clones via MiXCR from the PCR reads. Of about 27,000 clones in the sample, about 13% were seen once. Sequenced material: blood. All receptors come from a female donor with papillary thyroid cancer or a benign thyroid nodule (not recorded which). Some clones in this sample may be carry-over from other donors' samples.

This clone has at least ten counts. This chain uses TRBV5-1 with TRBJ1-1; no reliable D call. Between the trimmed V and J ends, which lost 0 bases and 10 bases, there was a span of 13 bases. Germline CDR1 and CDR2: SGHRS and YFSETQ. The CDR3 has 13 residues. CDR3 nucleotides: TGCGCCAGCAGCTTGGACGGGGTAGTGGGAGCTTTCTTT. As protein: CASSLDGVVGAFF.

This clone has ten or more counts. The V call is TRBV6-1, the J call TRBJ2-1; D unresolved. This CDR3 is built from 14 residues. The V gene lost 7 bases and the J gene lost 7 bases, with 17 bases spanning the gap. Germline values: CDR1 MNHNS, CDR2 SASEGT. The CDR3: CASTPRVAGNEQFF. Here the CDR3 DNA reads TGTGCCAGCACCCCCCGGGTGGCTGGTAATGAGCAGTTCTTC.

This clone was seen ten or more times. V and J are TRBV28 and TRBJ2-7, with D possibly being TRBD1 (5 bases). The CDR3 totals 16 residues. Trimming took 5 bases from V and 3 from J, leaving 20 bases between them. The germline CDR1 and CDR2 sequences are MDHEN and SYDVKM. The CDR3 DNA is TGTGCCAGCAGTCCCTTTGAGCAGGGCCCCATCTACGAGCAGTACTTC. Translating it yields CASSPFEQGPIYEQYF. Filled out from reference TRBV28 and TRBJ2-7, the complete variable domain reads DVKVTQSSRYLVKRTGEKVFLECVQDMDHENMFWYRQDPGLGLRLIYFSYDVKMKEKGDIPEGYSVSREKKERFSLILESASTNQTSMYLCASSPFEQGPIYEQYFGPGTRLTVT.

This clone was detected ten times or more. The chain links TRBV5-4 to TRBJ2-1; 12 positions match TRBD2. Germline assignment: CDR1 SGHNT and CDR2 YYREEE (reference sequence). The CDR3 has 19 residues. Trimming at V came to 0 bases and at J to 0 bases, leaving 7 bases not matched to a gene. The CDR3, as DNA: TGTGCCAGCAGCTTGGTCGCTAGCGGGAGGGTGAGCTCCTACAATGAGCAGTTCTTC. Protein: CASSLVASGRVSSYNEQFF.

Only a few counts were recorded for this clone. CDR3 residues: CASSSPGQGSGNTIYF. The CDR3 DNA follows: TGTGCCAGCAGTTCACCGGGACAGGGTTCTGGAAACACCATATATTTT. V and J are TRBV6-1 and TRBJ1-3, with 9 bases lining up with TRBD1. The CDR3 is 16 amino acids. Germline V gene data show CDR1 as MNHNS and CDR2 as SASEGT. The V and J ends lost 5 bases and 1 base, in that order; junction bases with no gene match: 6.

This clone occurred many times. J is TRBJ2-2 and V is TRBV18; D may correspond to TRBD1 or TRBD2 (5 bases each). The CDR3 has 16 residues. Trimming cost V 1 base and J 4 bases, with 13 bases left between them. Germline-derived CDR1 and CDR2 are KGHSH and LQKENI. CDR3 coding DNA: TGTGCCAGCTCACCACAGGGACCCCGGGGCACCGGGGAGCTGTTTTTT. Translation gives CASSPQGPRGTGELFF.

This clone was picked up many times. J is TRBJ2-3 and V is TRBV30; D not resolved. Trimming shortened V by 5 bases and J by 1 base, and 10 bases separated the two germline ends. The CDR3 has 13 residues. CDR1 is GTSNPN and CDR2 is SVGIG in the germline V gene (reference sequence). The CDR3 sequence is CAWAAGGTDTQYF. CDR3 nucleotides: TGTGCCTGGGCGGCCGGCGGCACAGATACGCAGTATTTT. Full variable domain (remainder filled in from reference TRBV30 and TRBJ2-3): SQTIHQWPATLVQPVGSPLSLECTVEGTSNPNLYWYRQAAGRGLQLLFYSVGIGQISSEVPQNLSASRPQDRQFILSSKKLLLSDSGFYLCAWAAGGTDTQYFGPGTRLTVL.

The chain combines TRBV11-2 with TRBJ1-5; D not certain. There are 14 residues in the CDR3. Per germline, CDR1 SGHAT and CDR2 FQNNGV. V was pared by 3 bases and J by 7 bases, with 13 bases between. Written as DNA, the CDR3 is TGTGCCAGCAGCTTGGATCGTATGGGACAGCCCCAGCATTTT. It yields the protein CASSLDRMGQPQHF. The full variable domain, in which reference TRBV11-2 and TRBJ1-5 provide the parts outside the CDR3, is EAGVAQSPRYKIIEKRQSVAFWCNPISGHATLYWYQQILGQGPKLLIQFQNNGVVDDSQLPKDRFSAERLKGVDSTLKIQPAKLEDSAVYLCASSLDRMGQPQHFGDGTRLSIL.

This clone was counted between two and nine times. This chain uses TRBV9 with TRBJ2-1; weak D call: TRBD2 (6 bases). The CDR3 runs to 15 residues. CDR1 is SGDLS, CDR2 YYNGEE, per germline. Trimming shortened V by 4 bases and J by 1 base, and 12 bases separated the two germline ends. The CDR3 nucleotides are TGTGCCAGCAGCTACTCGGGAGTTTCCTACAATGAGCAGTTCTTC. Residues: CASSYSGVSYNEQFF.

The chain uses TRBV11-3 and TRBJ1-1; the D gene is possibly TRBD1 (6 bases). There are 14 residues in the CDR3. V was pared by 1 base and J by 10 bases, with 16 bases between. The germline V gene encodes CDR1 SGHNT and CDR2 YENEEA. The CDR3: CASSLGLQGLSAFF. The CDR3 DNA reads as TGTGCCAGCAGCTTAGGGCTGCAGGGGTTATCAGCTTTCTTT.

This clone was seen at least ten times. Distinct nucleotide sequences in the sample also encode this CDR3. The chain uses TRBV7-2 and TRBJ1-6; D uncertain. This CDR3 comprises 11 residues. Deletions cut 1 base from V and 13 bases from J, with 5 bases between. CDR1 is SGHTA and CDR2 is FQGNSA in the germline V gene. The DNA for the CDR3 is TGTGCCAGCAGCTTAGGAGGGCCCCTCCACTTT. Encoded protein: CASSLGGPLHF.

This clone was seen at least ten times. V gene TRBV2 combines with J gene TRBJ2-7, with TRBD1 matching 11 bases. V dropped 7 bases and J dropped 5; count of bases not matched to a gene: 13. The CDR3 is 16 amino acids. Germline-derived CDR1 and CDR2 are SNHLY and FYNNEI. The CDR3 loop reads CASTNTRTGGKNEQYF. The CDR3 DNA reads as TGTGCCAGCACTAACACAAGGACAGGGGGCAAGAACGAGCAGTACTTC.

This clone was detected many times. V is TRBV18 and J is TRBJ2-1; TRBD1 agrees at 7 bases. The junction had 17 bases not matched to a gene; V was cut back by 6 bases and J by 9 bases. The CDR3 sequence is 16 residues long. Looked up from germline, CDR1 is KGHSH and CDR2 is LQKENI. Here the CDR3 reads CASSRATRDYRGEQFF. The CDR3 coding sequence is TGTGCCAGCTCGCGAGCTACGCGAGACTACAGGGGTGAGCAGTTCTTC.

This clone was observed at least ten times. The rearrangement joins TRBV28 to TRBJ1-3, with D tentatively TRBD1 (5 bases). CDR3 size: 14 residues. Germline V gene data show CDR1 as MDHEN and CDR2 as SYDVKM. V gave up 7 bases and J gave up 0 bases, with 10 bases separating them. This CDR3 reads CASKGPNSGNTIYF. The CDR3 nucleotides are TGTGCCAGCAAGGGGCCTAACTCTGGAAACACCATATATTTT.

Many counts were recorded for this clone. This chain joins TRBV7-2 and TRBJ2-1, with D possibly called TRBD1 or TRBD2 (6 bases each). V was trimmed by 1 base and J by 10 bases, leaving 14 bases between them. Germline values: CDR1 SGHTA, CDR2 FQGNSA. CDR3 length equals 14 residues. This chain's CDR3 is CASSLVRGGTEQFF. The CDR3 DNA reads as TGTGCCAGCAGCTTAGTTCGAGGGGGGACGGAGCAGTTCTTC.

The V call is TRBV10-3, the J call TRBJ1-4; D is perhaps TRBD1 (5 bases). V was trimmed by 0 bases and J by 5 bases, leaving 22 bases between them. The CDR3 is 19 residues long. CDR1 and CDR2 from the germline V gene are ENHRY and SYGVKD. CDR3 protein: CAISESRYRGSTENEKLFF. The CDR3, as DNA: TGTGCCATCAGTGAGTCGAGGTATCGGGGGTCAACAGAGAATGAAAAACTGTTTTTT.

This clone appeared a few times. A read error may explain this, as a much larger clone is one base away. This CDR3 is missing its conserved last phenylalanine or tryptophan, likely due to a read error. V and J are TRBV10-3 and TRBJ2-6, with 12 bases matching TRBD2. With 2 bases clipped from V and 0 bases from J, the junction kept 2 bases outside the gene matches. CDR1 and CDR2 (germline): ENHRY, SYGVKD. There are 18 residues in the CDR3. The CDR3 coding sequence is TGTGCCATCAGTGAGGGACTAGCGGGGAGCTCTGGGGCCAACGTCCTGACTCTC. Amino acid sequence: CAISEGLAGSSGANVLTL.

This clone was counted a single time. The CDR3 DNA sequence: TGTGCCAGCAGCGCGGCCGTCCCAGACACTGAAGCTTTCTTT. Encoded protein: CASSAAVPDTEAFF. The chain carries TRBV7-8 and TRBJ1-1; D not resolved. Deletions cut 5 bases from V and 3 bases from J, with 13 bases between. In germline, CDR1 is SGHVS, CDR2 FQNEAQ. The CDR3 has 14 amino acids.

This clone was seen at least ten times. The chain carries TRBV6-1 and TRBJ2-7; D is uncertain. Germline V gene data show CDR1 as MNHNS and CDR2 as SASEGT. The CDR3 spans 14 residues. V dropped 4 bases and J dropped 6 bases, with 16 bases sitting between them. The DNA of the CDR3 is TGTGCCAGCAGTGTTCCGGGCTCAAAGGCCGAGCAGTACTTC. Its translation is CASSVPGSKAEQYF.

This clone was counted at least ten times. The chain carries TRBV27 and TRBJ1-2; possibly TRBD1 for D (5 bases). The germline V gene encodes CDR1 MNHEY and CDR2 SMNVEV (reference sequence). CDR3 length: 13 amino acids. V shed 8 bases and J shed 2 bases, with 12 bases lying between them. The CDR3 region has the DNA TGTGCCAGCGGCCGGACATACAACTATGGCTACACCTTC. It is translated as CASGRTYNYGYTF.

This clone was observed many times. In nucleotides, the CDR3 is TGTGCCAGCACTACTACCAGGGGGTTAAACATTCAGTACTTC. Translation gives CASTTTRGLNIQYF. The genes are TRBV6-1 and TRBJ2-4, with 7 positions matching TRBD1. The CDR3 is 14 residues long. Losses at the gene ends were 7 bases for V and 6 bases for J; bases not matched to a gene: 9. CDR1 is MNHNS and CDR2 is SASEGT in the germline V gene.

This clone was counted ten times or more. The chain joins TRBV10-2 to TRBJ2-7; the D call may be TRBD1 or TRBD2 (7 bases each). The V gene lost 6 bases and the J gene lost 0 bases, with 18 bases spanning the gap. The CDR3 length is 16 residues. Germline CDR1 WSHSY, CDR2 SAAADI. CDR3 sequence reads: CASSSSGGVFSYEQYF. The CDR3 region has the DNA TGCGCCAGCAGCTCTTCAGGGGGGGTCTTCTCCTACGAGCAGTACTTC.

This clone showed up many times. The chain couples TRBV19 to TRBJ1-1; TRBD1 might be the D (5 bases). CDR1 and CDR2 from the germline V gene are LNHDA and SQIVND (reference sequence). Trimming removed 3 bases at V and 4 bases at J, with 12 bases between. The CDR3 contains 14 residues. CDR3 sequence (DNA): TGTGCCAGTAGTATGTACCAGGGAGTCACTGAAGCTTTCTTT. It translates to CASSMYQGVTEAFF.

Many counts were recorded for this clone. The chain recombines TRBV7-9 with TRBJ1-2, with D unresolved. The CDR3 extends over 12 amino acids. Per the germline V gene, CDR1 is SEHNR and CDR2 is FQNEAQ (reference sequence). Deletions cut 7 bases from V and 4 bases from J, with 10 bases between. In nucleotides, the CDR3 is TGTGCCAGCAATGGTGGGATCTATGGCTACACCTTC. It specifies CASNGGIYGYTF.

This clone was seen ten or more times. This chain links TRBV30 with TRBJ2-1; D remains unclear. The CDR3 runs 11 residues. Germline V gene sequence: CDR1 GTSNPN, CDR2 SVGIG (reference sequence). Deletions cut 1 base from V and 4 bases from J, with 2 bases between. CDR3 sequence reads: CAWSDYNEQFF. DNA for the CDR3: TGTGCCTGGAGTGATTACAATGAGCAGTTCTTC.

On this clone itself: The CDR3 end shows no conserved phenylalanine or tryptophan, and so a read error is likely. The limits of the CDR3 on the DNA are not certain, so only TCRdb's listed CDR3 is given. This rearrangement joins TRBV30 to TRBJ2-5. Inclusive of both ends, the CDR3 amounts to 10 amino acids. Germline V CDR1 and CDR2: GTSNPN, SVGIG (reference sequence). CDR3 sequence: CAFRIGTLYC.

This clone was counted many times. The chain carries TRBV6-2 or TRBV6-3 and TRBJ2-1, with 10 bases fitting TRBD2. The junction had 7 bases not matched to a gene; V was cut back by 6 bases and J by 8 bases. The germline CDR1 and CDR2 sequences are MNHEY and SVGEGT. The CDR3 contains 14 residues. CDR3 DNA sequence: TGTGCCAGCAGAACAGCGGGAGGGCCGCATGAGCAGTTCTTC. Translating gives CASRTAGGPHEQFF.

This clone appeared many times. The chain couples TRBV2 to TRBJ2-6; D remains unclear. Deletions cut 5 bases from V and 0 bases from J, with 8 bases between. Germline assignment: CDR1 SNHLY and CDR2 FYNNEI. The CDR3 is 15 amino acids. The CDR3 bases are TGTGCCAGCAGTCAGCAGCGCTCTGGGGCCAACGTCCTGACTTTC. Its protein product is CASSQQRSGANVLTF.

The chain couples TRBV27 to TRBJ2-1, with 8 bases lining up with TRBD1. Germline V lookup: CDR1 MNHEY, CDR2 SMNVEV (reference sequence). With V trimmed by 5 bases and J by 3 bases, 9 bases remained unmatched. CDR3 size: 16 residues. This CDR3 is CASSTQGVKLYNEQFF. Here the CDR3 DNA reads TGTGCCAGCAGTACACAGGGGGTTAAGCTCTACAATGAGCAGTTCTTC.

The chain carries TRBV7-2 and TRBJ1-3; 7 bases agree with TRBD1. The CDR3 has 15 residues. V was pared by 5 bases and J by 8 bases, with 12 bases of the junction left unmatched. Per germline, CDR1 SGHTA and CDR2 FQGNSA. CDR3 in amino acids: CASSPVKGASYTIYF. DNA of the CDR3: TGTGCCAGCAGCCCTGTGAAGGGGGCTTCTTACACCATATATTTT.